This T cell receptor beta chain was recovered during a study of cytomegalovirus exposure and HLA in healthy donors. Notes on the study in general: Analysis performed later found over 15,000 TCR beta sequences associated with HLA alleles at 0.05 false discovery rate.

PCR amplification relied on 60 Vbeta primers (plus 13 Jbeta primers). As processed by the authors: A follow-up analysis tallied about 88 million unique TCR beta chains, roughly 11 million shared. Sequencing was performed with immunoSEQ multiplex PCR; in TCRdb, only in-frame clones are kept and a portion is missing. V and J calls plus clone size are reproduced from that table; the DNA served to infer D and trimming. The table includes some 120,000 clones, around four fifths detected once. This clone was observed a few times. No antigen is known for it. In germline, CDR1 is MNHEY, CDR2 SMNVEV (reference sequence). This CDR3 spans 15 amino acids. Trimming at V came to 3 bases and at J to 7 bases, leaving 7 bases not matched to a gene.

This chain joins TRBV27 and TRBJ2-1, with 9 bases aligning to TRBD1. The origin of this receptor is a man aged 18 to 29 in good health and CMV-seropositive. Sequencing was performed on PBMCs. In DNA form, the CDR3 reads TGTGCCAGCAGTTTCGGGACAGGGAGGATGAATGAGCAGTTCTTC. The encoded protein is CASSFGTGRMNEQFF.